Listed below are T cell receptor beta chains from one sample, sequenced in a study of regulatory T cells in long-lasting Graves disease. TCRdb processed the multiplex PCR reads anew with MiXCR; each CDR3 protein has one entry. Of more than 300,000 distinct CDR3 sequences in the sample, about 16% were seen once. The sequenced sample was peripheral blood mononuclear cells (PBMCs), obtained at new diagnosis, from a patient treated with antithyroid drugs. Receptor source: a female donor with Graves disease. The CDR3 runs from the conserved cysteine through the conserved F or W. A D gene is named only where the DNA matches it firmly. For some rows the clone size is stated as once, few or many, or as a class when expanded; others skip it.

abundance | j_gene | d_gene | v_gene | CDR3aa | CDR3nt
many | TRBJ1-1 | TRBD1 | TRBV27 | CASRRQGDHTEAFF | TGTGCCAGCAGGAGACAGGGAGATCACACTGAAGCTTTCTTT
few | TRBJ2-1 | TRBD1 | TRBV30 | CAWRTHRDRGSLPYNEQFF | TGTGCCTGGAGGACCCACCGGGACAGGGGGTCCCTCCCTTACAATGAGCAGTTCTTC
- | TRBJ1-5 | - | TRBV4-2 | CASSRDLGRGHQPQHF | TGTGCCAGCAGCCGGGACCTTGGCAGGGGTCATCAGCCCCAGCATTTT
- | TRBJ1-5 | TRBD1 | TRBV7-2 | CASSEQGLSNQPQHF | TGTGCCAGTAGTGAACAGGGGTTGAGCAATCAGCCCCAGCATTTT
many | TRBJ2-5 | - | TRBV6-1 | CASRTYTQETQYF | TGTGCCAGCAGAACTTACACTCAAGAGACCCAGTACTTC
few | TRBJ1-5 | TRBD1 | TRBV4-1 | CASSQDRGLGNQPQHF | TGCGCCAGCAGCCAGGACAGGGGGCTCGGCAATCAGCCCCAGCATTTT
many | TRBJ1-5 | TRBD1 | TRBV7-9 | CASSFGTGGNQPQHF | TGTGCCAGCAGCTTCGGGACAGGGGGAAATCAGCCCCAGCATTTT
many | TRBJ1-1 | TRBD1 | TRBV27 | CASSRPDRQNTEAFF | TGTGCCAGCAGTCGCCCGGACAGGCAGAACACTGAAGCTTTCTTT
once | TRBJ2-1 | - | TRBV27 | CASSLTSSPYNEQFF | TGTGCCAGCAGTTTAACATCTAGCCCTTACAATGAGCAGTTCTTC
few | TRBJ2-1 | - | TRBV7-3 | CASSLGRVTYNEQFF | TGTGCCAGCAGCTTAGGCCGGGTCACCTACAATGAGCAGTTCTTC
- | TRBJ2-4 | TRBD1 | TRBV29-1 | CSVEGTGGGKNIQYF | TGCAGCGTTGAAGGGACAGGGGGCGGGAAAAACATTCAGTACTTC
many | TRBJ1-1 | TRBD1 | TRBV12-3/TRBV12-4 | CASRPGQGAKNTEAFF | TGTGCCAGCAGGCCGGGACAGGGGGCAAAGAACACTGAAGCTTTCTTT
many | TRBJ1-2 | - | TRBV29-1 | CSVPLRVDGYTF | TGCAGCGTTCCCCTCAGGGTTGATGGCTACACCTTC
many | TRBJ2-1 | TRBD2 | TRBV5-1 | CATQGEGPYNEQFF | TGCGCCACCCAAGGGGAGGGCCCCTACAATGAGCAGTTCTTC
many | TRBJ1-1 | - | TRBV14 | CASTPGDYGTEAFF | TGTGCCAGCACCCCGGGGGACTACGGCACTGAAGCTTTCTTT
many | TRBJ1-1 | - | TRBV5-1 | CASSLGEGMNTEAFF | TGCGCCAGCAGCTTGGGTGAGGGGATGAACACTGAAGCTTTCTTT
many | TRBJ2-1 | - | TRBV5-1 | CASSLVGEQFF | TGCGCCAGCAGCTTGGTGGGGGAGCAGTTCTTC
many | TRBJ2-7 | - | TRBV28 | CASKQTGYVAYEQYF | TGTGCCAGCAAACAAACAGGGTACGTGGCCTACGAGCAGTACTTC
many | TRBJ2-3 | - | TRBV6-4 | CASREESNTDTQYF | TGTGCCAGCCGAGAGGAGAGCAACACAGATACGCAGTATTTT
many | TRBJ1-1 | - | TRBV20-1 | CSAREGKGWNEAFF | TGCAGTGCTAGAGAGGGGAAGGGGTGGAATGAAGCTTTCTTT
many | TRBJ2-2 | - | TRBV6-2/TRBV6-3 | CASSYWDPDTGELFF | TGTGCCAGCAGTTACTGGGACCCTGACACCGGGGAGCTGTTTTTT
many | TRBJ1-1 | - | TRBV9 | CASSQGPTEAFF | TGTGCCAGCAGTCAGGGTCCAACTGAAGCTTTCTTT
- | TRBJ2-2 | TRBD1 | TRBV6-2/TRBV6-3 | CASRATTGVTGELFF | TGTGCCAGCAGAGCTACCACAGGGGTCACCGGGGAGCTGTTTTTT
few | TRBJ2-7 | TRBD1 | TRBV24-1 | CATRSGTGSYEQYF | TGTGCCACCAGATCCGGGACAGGGTCCTACGAGCAGTACTTC
few | TRBJ1-6 | TRBD1 | TRBV6-1 | CASSYSPNSRGYRSPLHF | TGTGCCAGCAGTTATAGTCCGAACTCCAGGGGGTACCGTTCACCCCTCCACTTT
many | TRBJ2-3 | - | TRBV20-1 | CSARDEYSTSTDTQYF | TGCAGTGCTAGAGATGAATATTCCACTAGCACAGATACGCAGTATTTT